These 15 T cell receptor beta chains were sequenced from one sample in a study of T-cell reconstitution after alpha-beta-depleted transplantation in children. Preparation of the TCRbeta library was carried out with unique molecular identifiers. MiXCR, run by TCRdb on the PCR reads, gives a single entry per CDR3 protein. In the table there are some 340,000 distinct CDR3 sequences, over 9% of which are singletons. The sample consisted of PBMCs from the stem cell graft donor, taken from the stem cell graft. Receptors originate from a human donor who donated a stem cell graft to a child with acute lymphoblastic leukemia.

This rearrangement joins TRBV6-1 to TRBJ1-5; D gene unclear. V was trimmed by 6 bases and J by 4 bases, leaving 16 bases between them. Germline V gene sequence: CDR1 MNHNS, CDR2 SASEGT. The CDR3 length is 15 residues. DNA of the CDR3: TGTGCCAGCAGACGAGGACGGGAGAGGAATCAGCCCCAGCATTTT. It codes for CASRRGRERNQPQHF.

There are many counts of this clonotype. The chain employs TRBV20-1 and TRBJ2-3; unclear D gene. The germline V gene has CDR1 DFQATT and CDR2 SNEGSKA (reference sequence). The CDR3 sequence is 13 residues long. V was cut by 3 bases and J by 0 bases, with 7 bases left in between. The CDR3 DNA reads as TGCAGTGCTAGGCTACTTAGCACAGATACGCAGTATTTT. Protein: CSARLLSTDTQYF.

This clonotype was detected many times. At one of its ends the junction is not consistent with the germline gene, which may arise from a read error. The CDR3 nucleotides are TGTGCCAGCAGTTACGCCGACAGGCTTGGGCTCGCCTTC. Translating it yields CASSYADRLGLAF. J is TRBJ1-2 and V is TRBV6-6, with D possibly matching TRBD1 (6 bases). The CDR3 length is 13 residues. Per the germline V gene, CDR1 is MNHNY and CDR2 is SVGAGI (reference sequence).

This clonotype has only a few counts. The chain combines TRBV7-2 with TRBJ2-5; a possible D gene is TRBD2 (6 bases). Trimming cost V 5 bases and J 2 bases, with 15 bases left between them. The length of the CDR3 is 15 residues. The germline V gene encodes CDR1 SGHTA and CDR2 FQGNSA. The CDR3 bases are TGTGCCAGCAGCACCTCCGGGACTTCGCAAGAGACCCAGTACTTC. Translating gives CASSTSGTSQETQYF.

This clonotype was observed a handful of times. This chain connects TRBV28 to TRBJ2-1, with TRBD2 matching 7 bases. With 0 bases clipped from V and 6 bases from J, the junction kept 14 bases outside the gene matches. CDR3 length equals 18 residues. The germline gives CDR1 MDHEN, CDR2 SYDVKM. CDR3 coding DNA: TGTGCCAGCAGTTTATGGGAGGCGGGAGTATTGTTCGGCAATGAGCAGTTCTTC. It codes for CASSLWEAGVLFGNEQFF.

The chain uses TRBV7-3 and TRBJ1-2; 7 bases map to TRBD1. This CDR3 spans 13 amino acids. Trimming cost V 4 bases and J 5 bases; bases outside gene matches: 4. Germline V gene lookup returns CDR1 SGHTA and CDR2 FQGTGA. CDR3 nucleotide sequence: TGTGCCAGCAGCTCAGGGGGGGGGTATGGCTACACCTTC. Translation gives CASSSGGGYGYTF.

The rearrangement joins TRBV15 to TRBJ1-2; the match to TRBD1 covers 10 bases. V lost 4 bases and J lost 8; bases outside the gene matches: 4. The germline CDR1 and CDR2 sequences are LNHNV and YYDKDF (reference sequence). The CDR3 runs 13 residues. The CDR3 sequence is CATSTGDRGGYTF. In nucleotides, the CDR3 is TGTGCCACCAGCACCGGGGACAGGGGCGGCTACACCTTC.

The chain employs TRBV5-1 and TRBJ2-1; D uncertain. Germline loops: CDR1 SGHRS, CDR2 YFSETQ. The CDR3 spans 15 residues. The germline V and J ends were trimmed by 5 bases and 6 bases, with 18 bases remaining between them. The CDR3 here is CASRSGRAGGNEQFF. DNA for the CDR3: TGCGCCAGCAGGTCGGGCCGCGCCGGCGGCAATGAGCAGTTCTTC.

The V and J genes are TRBV7-6 and TRBJ2-1; 11 nucleotides line up with TRBD2. The CDR3 spans 15 residues. The V segment lost 2 bases and the J segment 8 bases; nucleotides outside the gene matches: 5. The germline CDR1 and CDR2 sequences are SGHVS and FNYEAQ. DNA for the CDR3: TGTGCCAGCAGCTTAATAGCGGGAGGGGGCGATGAGCAGTTCTTC. Protein sequence: CASSLIAGGGDEQFF.

This clonotype was seen a few times. CDR3 DNA sequence: TGTGCCAGCAGTCGTACCTCGACTCTACCTACGAAAAACATTCAGTACTTC. It specifies CASSRTSTLPTKNIQYF. V is TRBV6-1 and J is TRBJ2-4; D is unclear. This CDR3 is 17 amino acids long. Germline CDR1 reads MNHNS; CDR2 reads SASEGT. V dropped 5 bases and J dropped 4 bases, with 21 bases sitting between them.

This clonotype was found a few times. The chain has TRBV7-8 and TRBJ2-1; D is possibly TRBD2 (6 bases). The CDR3 is 16 residues long. V gave up 8 bases and J gave up 4 bases, with 21 bases separating them. The V gene's germline CDR1 is SGHVS and CDR2 FQNEAQ. CDR3 nucleotides: TGTGCCAGCGCCACGGAGGAAAGCGGGCATTACAATGAGCAGTTCTTC. The encoded protein is CASATEESGHYNEQFF.

This clonotype was seen more than once but under ten times. The J gene is TRBJ2-5, the V gene TRBV7-2; TRBD2 aligns across 9 bases. The CDR3 is made up of 17 amino acids. V shed 5 bases and J 1 base; nucleotides not matched to a gene: 11. The germline gives CDR1 SGHTA, CDR2 FQGNSA. The CDR3 bases are TGTGCCAGCAGCCCTAGCGGGACGTGGCCCATCCAAGAGACCCAGTACTTC. It is translated as CASSPSGTWPIQETQYF.

V is TRBV27 and J is TRBJ2-3, with a tentative D call TRBD1 (5 bases). The V and J ends lost 3 bases and 4 bases respectively, with 8 bases between them. This CDR3 spans 13 amino acids. Germline V gives CDR1 MNHEY, CDR2 SMNVEV (reference sequence). DNA of the CDR3: TGTGCCAGCAGTTTTCAGGGCGCAGATACGCAGTATTTT. Residues: CASSFQGADTQYF.

CDR3 nucleotides: TGTGCCAGCACCAGGGGGACTAGCGGATACAATGAGCAGTTCTTC. Protein product: CASTRGTSGYNEQFF. The chain combines TRBV12-3 or TRBV12-4 with TRBJ2-1, with 11 bases that match TRBD2. Trimming took 7 bases from V and 4 from J; bases not matched to a gene: 6. The CDR3 loop spans 15 amino acids.

This clonotype was seen more than once but under ten times. CDR3 region: CASSLVGTSSQETQYF. The CDR3 DNA reads as TGTGCCAGCAGCTTGGTGGGGACTAGCTCCCAAGAGACCCAGTACTTC. The chain links TRBV5-6 to TRBJ2-5; 9 bases align to TRBD2. CDR1 and CDR2 from the germline V gene are SGHDT and YYEEEE. Germline trimming cut 0 bases from V and 1 base from J; bases unmatched to any gene: 4. This CDR3 is 16 amino acids long.